A selection of T cell receptor beta chains follows, all from one sample in a study of human T cells and chemical hapten exposure. Each CDR3 protein gets one entry after TCRdb re-called the RACE reads with MiXCR. The sample lists just over 350,000 distinct CDR3 sequences; over 6% were seen once. The sample consisted of whole blood, taken in connection with sensitization to the hapten diphenylcyclopropenone (DPC). All receptors come from a woman between 18 and 29 years old with alopecia areata. Some clones in this sample may be carry-over from other donors' samples. CDR3s include the opening cysteine and the closing phenylalanine or tryptophan. Size is stated for part of the rows, as once, few or many counts, or as a class when the clone is expanded.

j_call,v_call,clone_size,cdr3_aa
TRBJ1-1,TRBV6-5,many,CASSYRGLNTEAFF
TRBJ2-6,TRBV6-5,-,CASSRTGGISGANVLTF
TRBJ2-1,TRBV12-3/TRBV12-4,few,CASSLLTPLGQFF
TRBJ1-2,TRBV28,many,CASSPPPRAAIYGYTF
TRBJ2-1,TRBV7-9,few,CASSYRGGIYNEQFF
TRBJ2-7,TRBV20-1,many,CSAQGLADFYEQYF
TRBJ2-7,TRBV4-3,few,CASSQDWTQVTYEQYF
TRBJ2-7,TRBV11-2,many,CASSLSEGSTYEQYF
TRBJ1-3,TRBV2,-,CASSGAGNTIYF
TRBJ2-7,TRBV7-9,-,CASSLGSGTGVYEQYF
TRBJ1-1,TRBV20-1,few,CSARSEEGREAFF
TRBJ2-7,TRBV29-1,many,CSVEDNPGTYEQYF
TRBJ2-7,TRBV12-5,many,CASMRYQSYEQYF
TRBJ2-7,TRBV21-1,few,CASSKAEGQEPWEQYF
TRBJ1-5,TRBV2,many,CASKSGLWNQPQHF
TRBJ2-1,TRBV3-1,few,CASSRSPSYNEQFF
TRBJ2-5,TRBV29-1,few,CSVEGVETQYF
TRBJ2-5,TRBV7-8,-,CASSLGVTLQETQYF
TRBJ2-3,TRBV20-1,few,CSAWVFADTQYF
TRBJ1-1,TRBV10-3,few,CATDPGQGGNTEAFF
TRBJ2-1,TRBV5-1,many,CASSLAERSIADNEQFF
TRBJ2-3,TRBV7-6,many,CASSLERGRDTQYF
TRBJ1-1,TRBV12-3/TRBV12-4,many,CASSGTGAYTEAFF
TRBJ1-1,TRBV5-4,few,CASSLEGERTEAFF
TRBJ1-5,TRBV2,-,CASSNAVQPQHF
TRBJ2-1,TRBV6-5,few,CASTQPGGQYEQFF
TRBJ1-2,TRBV29-1,many,CSVENRENYGYTF
TRBJ2-1,TRBV6-6,few,CASTSPAGFPNEQFF
TRBJ2-2,TRBV7-9,-,CASSPEGIRTGELFF
TRBJ1-1,TRBV12-5,many,CASGLGDTEAFF
TRBJ2-3,TRBV4-2,-,CASSQVLRGDTQYF
TRBJ2-3,TRBV4-2,-,CASSQESIRDGPDTQYF
TRBJ1-4,TRBV20-1,many,CSASRTSPANEKLFF
TRBJ2-7,TRBV6-5,-,CASSYGQQGTYEQYF
TRBJ1-4,TRBV12-3/TRBV12-4,-,CASSLPLGEKLFF
TRBJ2-7,TRBV11-2,few,CASRPPSGGPREQYF
TRBJ1-6,TRBV4-3,many,CASSQDLGDRGETYNSPLHF
TRBJ2-7,TRBV28,many,CASSLGPKASEQYF
TRBJ2-3,TRBV5-1,few,CASSLAVTSTDTQYF
TRBJ2-5,TRBV10-3,few,CAISDRVAETQYF
TRBJ1-5,TRBV7-9,-,CASSLKNGPQHF